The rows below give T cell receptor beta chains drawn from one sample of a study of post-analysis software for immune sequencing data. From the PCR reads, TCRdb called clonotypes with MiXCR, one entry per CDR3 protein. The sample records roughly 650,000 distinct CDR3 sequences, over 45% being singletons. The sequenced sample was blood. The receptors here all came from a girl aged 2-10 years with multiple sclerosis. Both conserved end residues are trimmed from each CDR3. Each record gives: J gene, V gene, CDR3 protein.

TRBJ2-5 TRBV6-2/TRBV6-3 ASSYPFGEAGDRKTQY
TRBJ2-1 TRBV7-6 ASSLSGRADNEQF
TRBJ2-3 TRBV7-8 ASSLTAGLAGGSADTQY
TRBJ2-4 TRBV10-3 AIKFLAGERAKNIQY
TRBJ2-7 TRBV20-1 SASRSGTSYEQY
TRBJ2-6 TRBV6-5 ASSYRPGGGVTGANVLT
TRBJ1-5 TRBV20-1 SASLGEGNQPQH
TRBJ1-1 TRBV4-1 ASSQVPGTEAF
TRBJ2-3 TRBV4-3 ASSQEGASVDTQY
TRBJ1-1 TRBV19 ASTGLREAF
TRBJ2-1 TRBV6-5 ASSYGRTEQF
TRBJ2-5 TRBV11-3 ASSPYSGGPKYQETQY
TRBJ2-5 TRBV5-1 ASSLVIFQGEETQY
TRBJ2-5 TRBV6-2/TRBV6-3 ASTATTPTEQY
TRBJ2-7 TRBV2 ASSEARDLETYEQY
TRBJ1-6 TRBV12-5 ASGLVILGSPLH
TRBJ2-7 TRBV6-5 ASSGDRGRKEQY
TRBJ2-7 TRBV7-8 ASSGRNHHEQY
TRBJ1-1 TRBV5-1 ASSPSGVSEAF
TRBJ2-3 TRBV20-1 SAPNPTGDTDTQY
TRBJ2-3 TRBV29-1 SVLRGPDTQY
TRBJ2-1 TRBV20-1 SAGRTGTISYNEQF
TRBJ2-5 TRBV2 ASSDQRSWTQY
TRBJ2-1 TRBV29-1 SVRDGTGADEQF
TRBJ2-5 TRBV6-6 ASSDSVAGLQETQY
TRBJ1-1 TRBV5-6 VSSSMTLQGLNTEAF
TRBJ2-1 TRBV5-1 ASSATTSSYNEQF
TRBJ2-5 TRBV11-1 ASSPRTSGSRGETQY
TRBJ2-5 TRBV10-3 AISESASRGETQY
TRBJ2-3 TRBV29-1 SVDGSLSTDTQY
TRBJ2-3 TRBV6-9 ASSYSGGPWGTDTQY
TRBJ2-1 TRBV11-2 ASSPFGSPRSSYNEQF
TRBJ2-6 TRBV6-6 ASSHGTASGANVLT